The 29 T cell receptor beta chains below come from one sample, sequenced in a study of shared clonotypes between healthy human individuals. Generated by immunoSEQ multiplex PCR, the TCRdb table keeps only in-frame clones and is missing some. Of hundreds of thousands of clones detected, 96% appear once; the ten largest clones hold roughly 0.06%. Source material: naive CD4+ T cells sorted from blood. This sample's subset: CD45RA+ positively selected. The source is a woman aged 25 to 39 in good health.

The gene calls are TRBV4-1 and TRBJ2-3; 9 nucleotides align to TRBD2. Germline loops: CDR1 MGHRA, CDR2 YSYEKL. V was clipped by 0 bases and J by 2 bases; unmatched bases: 6. This CDR3 spans 17 amino acids. CDR3 nucleotide sequence: TGCGCCAGCAGCCAAGAAAGCGTAGCGGGGGACACAGATACGCAGTATTTT. This translates into CASSQESVAGDTDTQYF.

The rearrangement joins TRBV10-1 to TRBJ2-1, with D perhaps TRBD1 or TRBD2 (5 bases each). Germline lookup yields CDR1 WNHNN and CDR2 SYGVQD (reference sequence). V was pared by 3 bases and J by 6 bases, with 12 bases between. CDR3 length: 14 amino acids. The CDR3 spells CASSDTGLFNEQFF. CDR3 DNA: TGCGCCAGCAGTGATACGGGGCTCTTCAATGAGCAGTTCTTC.

CDR3 nucleotides: TGCGCCAGCAGCCACTTTCCAGCGGGAAAGGGCCTCGAGCAGTACTTC. This translates into CASSHFPAGKGLEQYF. The genes are TRBV4-1 and TRBJ2-5; the match to TRBD2 covers 7 bases. The closer fit of TRBJ2-7 to the DNA end suggests the J call may be wrong. This CDR3 is 16 amino acids long. Germline assignment: CDR1 MGHRA and CDR2 YSYEKL.

Here the CDR3 reads CASSRRRGSTDTQYF. In DNA form, the CDR3 reads TGTGCCAGCAGCCGGAGACGGGGAAGCACAGATACGCAGTATTTT. The chain links TRBV11-2 to TRBJ2-3, with D tentatively TRBD2 (5 bases). The germline CDR1 and CDR2 sequences are SGHAT and FQNNGV. Trimming cost V 5 bases and J 0 bases, with 12 bases left between them. The CDR3 consists of 15 residues.

This sequence joins TRBV6-1 and TRBJ1-5; D is unclear. CDR3 length: 16 residues. With 3 bases removed from V and 0 bases from J, the gap between germline ends came to 12 bases. The germline gives CDR1 MNHNS, CDR2 SASEGT. The DNA for the CDR3 is TGTGCCAGCAGTGACCGCCCTGGGGTTAGCAATCAGCCCCAGCATTTT. Amino acids: CASSDRPGVSNQPQHF.

J is TRBJ2-1 and V is TRBV28; 7 bases match TRBD1. V shed 5 bases and J 7 bases; nucleotides not matched to a gene: 8. This CDR3 has 14 amino acids. Germline CDR1 MDHEN, CDR2 SYDVKM. CDR3 loop: CASSPAQGLNEQFF. CDR3 sequence (DNA): TGTGCCAGCAGTCCCGCACAGGGGCTTAATGAGCAGTTCTTC.

This clone was seen a single time. The chain recombines TRBV7-9 with TRBJ1-4, with D perhaps matching TRBD1 (5 bases). Germline lookup yields CDR1 SEHNR and CDR2 FQNEAQ (reference sequence). Trimming shortened V by 5 bases and J by 4 bases, and 14 bases separated the two germline ends. The CDR3 spans 15 residues. CDR3 residues: CASSQEGRINEKLFF. The CDR3 DNA reads as TGTGCCAGCAGCCAAGAGGGACGGATTAATGAAAAACTGTTTTTT. Together with reference TRBV7-9 and TRBJ1-4, the CDR3 gives the full variable domain: DTGVSQNPRHKITKRGQNVTFRCDPISEHNRLYWYRQTLGQGPEFLTYFQNEAQLEKSRLLSDRFSAERPKGSFSTLEIQRTEQGDSAMYLCASSQEGRINEKLFFGSGTQLSVL.

V and J are TRBV6-6 and TRBJ2-7, with D unclear. CDR1 and CDR2 (germline): MNHNY, SVGAGI (reference sequence). Trimming stripped 6 bases from V and 1 base from J, with 4 bases between. The CDR3 runs 11 residues. CDR3 residues: CASRASYEQYF. The CDR3 DNA reads TGTGCCAGCAGGGCATCCTACGAGCAGTACTTC.

This clone has a single count. The genes are TRBV27 and TRBJ2-6; D remains unclear. The CDR3 covers 15 residues. Germline values: CDR1 MNHEY, CDR2 SMNVEV (reference sequence). V lost 4 bases and J 2 bases, leaving 9 bases between the germline ends. CDR3 coding DNA: TGTGCCAGCAGTTCCTATACAGCTGGGGCCAACGTCCTGACTTTC. Translated, it gives CASSSYTAGANVLTF. The full variable domain, rest sourced from reference TRBV27 and TRBJ2-6, is EAQVTQNPRYLITVTGKKLTVTCSQNMNHEYMSWYRQDPGLGLRQIYYSMNVEVTDKGDVPEGYKVSRKEKRNFPLILESPSPNQTSLYFCASSSYTAGANVLTFGAGSRLTVL.

The chain has TRBV27 and TRBJ2-2; tentative D call: TRBD2 (5 bases). This CDR3 has 16 residues. CDR1 is MNHEY and CDR2 is SMNVEV in the germline V gene (reference sequence). The V end was cut by 6 bases, the J end by 5 bases, with 19 bases between. The CDR3 sequence: CASSRHFSTGTGELFF. CDR3 DNA sequence: TGTGCCAGCAGCCGTCATTTTAGCACGGGAACCGGGGAGCTGTTTTTT.

The V and J genes are TRBV7-2 and TRBJ2-1; 7 bases match TRBD2. Germline V lookup: CDR1 SGHTA, CDR2 FQGNSA. J was trimmed by 7 bases and V by 5 bases; bases with no gene match: 5. This CDR3 has 13 amino acids. The DNA for the CDR3 is TGTGCCAGCAGCGAATATAGCGGGAATGAGCAGTTCTTC. As protein: CASSEYSGNEQFF. The variable domain in full, completed from reference TRBV7-2 and TRBJ2-1, reads GAGVSQSPSNKVTEKGKDVELRCDPISGHTALYWYRQSLGQGLEFLIYFQGNSAPDKSGLPSDRFSAERTGGSVSTLTIQRTQQEDSAVYLCASSEYSGNEQFFGPGTRLTVL.

This clone was observed a single time. The chain carries TRBV28 and TRBJ1-2; D is unresolved. The CDR3 is made up of 14 amino acids. V was pared by 5 bases and J by 4 bases, with 14 bases between. CDR1 and CDR2 (germline): MDHEN, SYDVKM. Written as DNA, the CDR3 is TGTGCCAGCAGTCAACAGATGATGACCTATGGCTACACCTTC. Amino acids: CASSQQMMTYGYTF.

V usage is TRBV28 and J usage is TRBJ1-6, with D hard to call. V was pared by 8 bases and J by 0 bases, with 14 bases between. The CDR3 spans 16 residues. Germline assignment: CDR1 MDHEN and CDR2 SYDVKM. CDR3 nucleotides: TGTGCCAGCGTAACCGGGCCGAGCTCCTATAATTCACCCCTCCACTTT. Protein sequence: CASVTGPSSYNSPLHF. Supplemented by reference TRBV28 and TRBJ1-6, the full variable domain reads DVKVTQSSRYLVKRTGEKVFLECVQDMDHENMFWYRQDPGLGLRLIYFSYDVKMKEKGDIPEGYSVSREKKERFSLILESASTNQTSMYLCASVTGPSSYNSPLHFGNGTRLTVT.

The chain carries TRBV19 and TRBJ2-7; 8 nucleotides agree with TRBD2. CDR1 LNHDA and CDR2 SQIVND come from the germline V gene (reference sequence). V shed 6 bases and J 1 base; nucleotides not matched to a gene: 14. The CDR3 runs to 17 residues. The CDR3 DNA reads TGTGCCAGTAGGAAAGCTACTAGCGGAGAATATTCCTACGAGCAGTACTTC. It codes for CASRKATSGEYSYEQYF.

The chain joins TRBV18 to TRBJ2-1; D not resolved. Germline assignment: CDR1 KGHSH and CDR2 LQKENI. V was shortened by 4 bases and J by 5 bases, with 18 bases between the two germline ends. This CDR3 region has 16 residues. DNA of the CDR3: TGTGCCAGCTCACTAACTTTACAGACCGATAACAATGAGCAGTTCTTC. Encoded protein: CASSLTLQTDNNEQFF.

The CDR3 sequence: CASRRGDRVETQYF. CDR3 in DNA: TGTGCCAGCAGAAGAGGGGACAGGGTGGAGACCCAGTACTTC. This chain links TRBV27 with TRBJ2-5; 9 bases line up with TRBD1. There are 14 residues in the CDR3. Germline loops: CDR1 MNHEY, CDR2 SMNVEV (reference sequence). With 6 bases clipped from V and 5 bases from J, the junction kept 7 bases outside the gene matches.

The genes are TRBV9 and TRBJ2-3, with D perhaps TRBD1 (6 bases). V was shortened by 0 bases and J by 2 bases, with 10 bases between the two germline ends. The CDR3 consists of 15 residues. CDR1 and CDR2 (germline): SGDLS, YYNGEE. The CDR3 coding sequence is TGTGCCAGCAGCGTAGGACAGGAAAACACAGATACGCAGTATTTT. Translation: CASSVGQENTDTQYF. The full variable domain, in which reference TRBV9 and TRBJ2-3 provide the parts outside the CDR3, is DSGVTQTPKHLITATGQRVTLRCSPRSGDLSVYWYQQSLDQGLQFLIQYYNGEERAKGNILERFSAQQFPDLHSELNLSSLELGDSALYFCASSVGQENTDTQYFGPGTRLTVL.

The V gene is TRBV4-2, the J gene TRBJ1-2; the D is unclear. V lost 4 bases and J 0 bases, leaving 12 bases between the germline ends. Per the germline V gene, CDR1 is LGHNA and CDR2 is YNFKEQ. The CDR3 runs 15 residues. The CDR3 reads CASSPSRSANYGYTF. The CDR3 DNA follows: TGTGCCAGCAGCCCCAGTCGATCTGCTAACTATGGCTACACCTTC.

This chain connects TRBV15 to TRBJ2-5; D gene unclear. The end of the DNA fits TRBJ2-7 better, so the J call may be wrong. The germline gives CDR1 LNHNV, CDR2 YYDKDF (reference sequence). The length of the CDR3 is 14 residues. CDR3 in amino acids: CATGAPSINYEQYF. CDR3 DNA sequence: TGTGCCACCGGCGCGCCTTCAATCAACTACGAGCAGTACTTC.

The J gene is TRBJ2-1, the V gene TRBV28, with 10 bases aligning to TRBD1. With 5 bases clipped from V and 4 bases from J, the junction kept 2 bases outside the gene matches. The germline gives CDR1 MDHEN, CDR2 SYDVKM. The CDR3 covers 14 residues. The CDR3 coding sequence is TGTGCCAGCAGTAGGACAGGGGGTTACAATGAGCAGTTCTTC. Amino acid sequence: CASSRTGGYNEQFF.

This rearrangement joins TRBV19 to TRBJ2-6; no firm D call. There are 18 residues in the CDR3. V was trimmed by 5 bases and J by 0 bases, leaving 17 bases between them. Germline CDR1 reads LNHDA; CDR2 reads SQIVND (reference sequence). The CDR3 DNA sequence: TGTGCCAGTAGTGCCCGACGGGCTCTATTCTCTGGGGCCAACGTCCTGACTTTC. Residues: CASSARRALFSGANVLTF.

The CDR3 nucleotides are TGTGCCAGCAGCGTAGAACTAGCGGGAGCTTACAATGAGCAGTTCTTC. It translates to CASSVELAGAYNEQFF. The rearrangement joins TRBV9 to TRBJ2-1; 11 positions match TRBD2. Germline V gives CDR1 SGDLS, CDR2 YYNGEE. CDR3 length equals 16 residues. J lost 4 bases, V lost 0 bases, and 3 bases had no gene match. Supplemented by reference TRBV9 and TRBJ2-1, the full variable domain reads DSGVTQTPKHLITATGQRVTLRCSPRSGDLSVYWYQQSLDQGLQFLIQYYNGEERAKGNILERFSAQQFPDLHSELNLSSLELGDSALYFCASSVELAGAYNEQFFGPGTRLTVL.

The genes are TRBV6-1 and TRBJ2-4, with a tentative D call TRBD2 (6 bases). The germline V gene has CDR1 MNHNS and CDR2 SASEGT. CDR3 length equals 21 residues. The germline V and J ends were trimmed by 2 bases and 0 bases, with 26 bases remaining between them. CDR3 in amino acids: CASSERGTVVSSGLAKNIQYF. The CDR3 DNA reads TGTGCCAGCAGTGAAAGGGGCACCGTAGTTTCTTCGGGACTAGCCAAAAACATTCAGTACTTC.

V is TRBV7-9 and J is TRBJ2-6; D remains unclear. The CDR3 totals 13 residues. V lost 11 bases to trimming and J lost 4 bases, with 12 bases between them. Germline V gene data show CDR1 as SEHNR and CDR2 as FQNEAQ (reference sequence). The CDR3 DNA reads TGTGCCGGATCCTTCTTGGGGGCCAACGTCCTGACTTTC. It encodes CAGSFLGANVLTF.

The V call is TRBV27, the J call TRBJ1-1; 7 nucleotides match TRBD1. Per germline, CDR1 MNHEY and CDR2 SMNVEV (reference sequence). The CDR3 is 14 amino acids. V lost 5 bases, J lost 6 bases, and 9 bases stayed unmatched. The CDR3, as DNA: TGTGCCAGCAGTGTGTCGACAGGGTACTCTGAAGCTTTCTTT. Amino acid sequence: CASSVSTGYSEAFF.

The CDR3 DNA sequence: TGTGCCAGCAGTTTCCTGGACAGGAACACCGGGGAGCTGTTTTTT. The encoded protein is CASSFLDRNTGELFF. V and J are TRBV28 and TRBJ2-2, with D tentatively TRBD1 (6 bases). Germline V gene lookup returns CDR1 MDHEN and CDR2 SYDVKM. CDR3 length equals 15 residues. Trimming pared 3 bases from V and 1 base from J, leaving 9 bases between.

The rearrangement links TRBV7-9 to TRBJ2-1, with D unclear. The germline V and J ends were trimmed by 1 base and 7 bases, with 8 bases remaining between them. The germline V gene has CDR1 SEHNR and CDR2 FQNEAQ (reference sequence). The CDR3 contains 13 residues. CDR3 nucleotides: TGTGCCAGCAGCTTAGAAACGTATAATGAGCAGTTCTTC. Encoded protein: CASSLETYNEQFF.

The chain is built from TRBV29-1 and TRBJ2-3; maybe TRBD1 (5 bases). CDR1 and CDR2 (germline): SQVTM, ANQGSEA. The CDR3 is 14 amino acids. The V end was cut by 3 bases, the J end by 0 bases, with 10 bases between. CDR3 sequence (DNA): TGCAGCGTTGATGACAGTACTAGCACAGATACGCAGTATTTT. This codes for CSVDDSTSTDTQYF.

The chain combines TRBV5-1 with TRBJ2-7; possibly TRBD1 for D (6 bases). The V gene's germline CDR1 is SGHRS and CDR2 YFSETQ. The germline V and J ends were trimmed by 4 bases and 3 bases, with 14 bases remaining between them. This CDR3 spans 14 amino acids. The CDR3 sequence: CASSARTERYEQYF. The DNA of the CDR3 is TGCGCCAGCAGCGCCAGGACAGAGCGCTACGAGCAGTACTTC.